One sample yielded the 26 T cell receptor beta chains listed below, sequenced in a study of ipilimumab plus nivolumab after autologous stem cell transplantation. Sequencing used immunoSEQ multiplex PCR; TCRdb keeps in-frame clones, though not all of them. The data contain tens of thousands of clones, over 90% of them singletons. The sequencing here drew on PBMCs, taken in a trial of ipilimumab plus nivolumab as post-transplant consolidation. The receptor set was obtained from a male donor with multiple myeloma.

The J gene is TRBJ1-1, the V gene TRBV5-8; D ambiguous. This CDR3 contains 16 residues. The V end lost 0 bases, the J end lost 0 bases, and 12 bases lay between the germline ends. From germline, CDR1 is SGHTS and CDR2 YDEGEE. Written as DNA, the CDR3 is TGTGCCAGCAGCTTGGGAAGGACGGTTATGAACACTGAAGCTTTCTTT. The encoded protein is CASSLGRTVMNTEAFF. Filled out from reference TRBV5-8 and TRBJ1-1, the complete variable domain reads EAGVTQSPTHLIKTRGQQATLRCSPISGHTSVYWYQQALGLGLQFLLWYDEGEERNRGNFPPRFSGRQFPNYSSELNVNALELEDSALYLCASSLGRTVMNTEAFFGQGTRLTVV.

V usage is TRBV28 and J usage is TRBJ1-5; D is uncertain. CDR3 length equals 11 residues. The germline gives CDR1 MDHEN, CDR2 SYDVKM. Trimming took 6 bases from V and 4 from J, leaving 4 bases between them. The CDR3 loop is CASSTNQPQHF. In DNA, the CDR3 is TGTGCCAGCAGCACAAATCAGCCCCAGCATTTT.

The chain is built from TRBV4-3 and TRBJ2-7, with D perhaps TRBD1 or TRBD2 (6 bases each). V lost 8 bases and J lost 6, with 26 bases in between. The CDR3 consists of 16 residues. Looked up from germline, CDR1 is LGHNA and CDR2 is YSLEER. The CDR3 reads CASPAGTHPGGPEQYF. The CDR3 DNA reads TGCGCCAGCCCAGCCGGGACTCACCCTGGGGGCCCCGAGCAGTACTTC.

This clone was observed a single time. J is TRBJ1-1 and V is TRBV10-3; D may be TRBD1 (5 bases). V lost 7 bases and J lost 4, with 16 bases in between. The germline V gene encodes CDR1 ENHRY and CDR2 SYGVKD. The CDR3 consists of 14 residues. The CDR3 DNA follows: TGTGCCATCACCGTCGGGGGGGGAGGCACTGAAGCTTTCTTT. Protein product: CAITVGGGGTEAFF.

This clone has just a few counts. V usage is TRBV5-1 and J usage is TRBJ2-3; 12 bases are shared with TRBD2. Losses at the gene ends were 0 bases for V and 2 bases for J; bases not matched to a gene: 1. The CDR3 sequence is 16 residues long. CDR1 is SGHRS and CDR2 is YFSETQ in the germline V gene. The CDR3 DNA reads TGCGCCAGCAGCTTGGGACTAGCGGGGGTCACAGATACGCAGTATTTT. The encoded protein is CASSLGLAGVTDTQYF.

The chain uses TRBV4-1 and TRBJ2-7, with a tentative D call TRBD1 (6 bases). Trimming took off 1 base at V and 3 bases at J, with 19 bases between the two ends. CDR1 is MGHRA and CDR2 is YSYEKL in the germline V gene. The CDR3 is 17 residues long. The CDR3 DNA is TGCGCCAGCAGCCAAGGGGGGTTTGGGGGCCGACGCTACGAGCAGTACTTC. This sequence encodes CASSQGGFGGRRYEQYF.

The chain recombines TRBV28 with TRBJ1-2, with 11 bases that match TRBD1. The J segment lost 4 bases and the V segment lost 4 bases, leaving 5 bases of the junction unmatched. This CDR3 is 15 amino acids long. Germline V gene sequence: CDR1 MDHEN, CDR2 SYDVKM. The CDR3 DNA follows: TGTGCCAGCAGTTCCCCTGGACAGGGGGCCTATGGCTACACCTTC. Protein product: CASSSPGQGAYGYTF.

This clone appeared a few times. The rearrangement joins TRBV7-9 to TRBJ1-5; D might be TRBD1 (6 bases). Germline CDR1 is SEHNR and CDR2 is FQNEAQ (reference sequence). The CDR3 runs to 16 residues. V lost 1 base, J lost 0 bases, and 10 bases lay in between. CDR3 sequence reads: CASSLGQDYSNQPQHF. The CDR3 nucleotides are TGTGCCAGCAGCTTAGGACAGGACTATAGCAATCAGCCCCAGCATTTT. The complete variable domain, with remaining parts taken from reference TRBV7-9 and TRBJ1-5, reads DTGVSQNPRHKITKRGQNVTFRCDPISEHNRLYWYRQTLGQGPEFLTYFQNEAQLEKSRLLSDRFSAERPKGSFSTLEIQRTEQGDSAMYLCASSLGQDYSNQPQHFGDGTRLSIL.

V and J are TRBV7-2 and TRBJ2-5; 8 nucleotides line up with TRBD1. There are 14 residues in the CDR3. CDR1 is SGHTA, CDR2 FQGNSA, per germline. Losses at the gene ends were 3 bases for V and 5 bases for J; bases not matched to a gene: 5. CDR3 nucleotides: TGTGCCAGCAGCTTTCAGGGGGCAGGGGAGACCCAGTACTTC. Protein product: CASSFQGAGETQYF.

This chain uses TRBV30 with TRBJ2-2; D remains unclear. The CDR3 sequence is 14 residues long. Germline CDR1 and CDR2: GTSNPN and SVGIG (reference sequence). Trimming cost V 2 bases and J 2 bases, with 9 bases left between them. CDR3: CAWSPRRNTGELFF. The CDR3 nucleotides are TGTGCCTGGAGTCCTCGGCGCAACACCGGGGAGCTGTTTTTT.

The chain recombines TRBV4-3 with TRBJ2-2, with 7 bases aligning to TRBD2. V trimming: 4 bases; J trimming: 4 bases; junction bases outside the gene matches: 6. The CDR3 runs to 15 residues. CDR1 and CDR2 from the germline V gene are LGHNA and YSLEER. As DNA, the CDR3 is TGCGCCAGCAGCCCGACTAGCCTCGGCACCGGGGAGCTGTTTTTT. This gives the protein CASSPTSLGTGELFF.

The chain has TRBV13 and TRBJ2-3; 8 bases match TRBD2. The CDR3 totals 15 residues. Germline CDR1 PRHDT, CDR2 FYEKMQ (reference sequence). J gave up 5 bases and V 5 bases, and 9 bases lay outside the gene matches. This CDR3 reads CASSTPGGHLDTQYF. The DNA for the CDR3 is TGTGCCAGCAGCACCCCGGGGGGGCACTTAGATACGCAGTATTTT.

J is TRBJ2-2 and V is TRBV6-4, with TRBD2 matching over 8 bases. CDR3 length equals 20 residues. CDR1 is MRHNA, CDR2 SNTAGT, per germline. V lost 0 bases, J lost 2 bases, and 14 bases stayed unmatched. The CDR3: CASSDSYTLSGGYNTGELFF. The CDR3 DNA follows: TGTGCCAGCAGTGACTCTTATACACTAAGCGGGGGTTACAACACCGGGGAGCTGTTTTTT.

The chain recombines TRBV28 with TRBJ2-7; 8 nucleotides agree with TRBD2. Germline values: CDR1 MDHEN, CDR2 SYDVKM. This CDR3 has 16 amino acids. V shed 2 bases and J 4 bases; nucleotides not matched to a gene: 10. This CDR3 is CASSLSTSGRRYEQYF. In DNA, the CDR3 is TGTGCCAGCAGTTTAAGTACAAGCGGGAGACGGTACGAGCAGTACTTC.

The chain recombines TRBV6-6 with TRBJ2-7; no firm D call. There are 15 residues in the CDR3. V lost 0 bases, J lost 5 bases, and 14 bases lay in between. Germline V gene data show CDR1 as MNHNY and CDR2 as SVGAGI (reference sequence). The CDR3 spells CASSYSGGVMDEQYF. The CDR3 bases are TGTGCCAGCAGTTACTCGGGTGGGGTGATGGACGAGCAGTACTTC.

In DNA, the CDR3 is TGTGCCAGCAGCTCCGACAGGGTTGGTGAGCAGTTCTTC. As protein: CASSSDRVGEQFF. V usage is TRBV7-6 and J usage is TRBJ2-1, with 7 bases identical to TRBD1. The CDR3 loop spans 13 amino acids. Germline-derived CDR1 and CDR2 are SGHVS and FNYEAQ. V lost 4 bases, J lost 9 bases, and 6 bases stayed unmatched.

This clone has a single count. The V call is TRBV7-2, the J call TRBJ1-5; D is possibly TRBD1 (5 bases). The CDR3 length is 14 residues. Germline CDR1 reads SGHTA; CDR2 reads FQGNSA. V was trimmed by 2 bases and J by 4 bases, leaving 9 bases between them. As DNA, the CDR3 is TGTGCCAGCAGCTTAAAGAGGGGAAATCAGCCCCAGCATTTT. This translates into CASSLKRGNQPQHF.

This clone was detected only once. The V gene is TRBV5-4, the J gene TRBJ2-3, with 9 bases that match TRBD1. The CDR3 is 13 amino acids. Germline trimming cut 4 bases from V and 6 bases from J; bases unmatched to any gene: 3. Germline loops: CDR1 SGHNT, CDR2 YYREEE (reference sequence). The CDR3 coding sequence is TGTGCCAGCAGCCGAGGGACAGGGGATACGCAGTATTTT. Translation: CASSRGTGDTQYF.

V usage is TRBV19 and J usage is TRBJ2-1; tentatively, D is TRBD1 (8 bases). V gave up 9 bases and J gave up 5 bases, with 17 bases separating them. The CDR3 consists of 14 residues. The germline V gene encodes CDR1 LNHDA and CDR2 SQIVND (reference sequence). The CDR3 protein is CASQQGGWDNEQFF. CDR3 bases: TGTGCCAGCCAACAGGGGGGGTGGGACAATGAGCAGTTCTTC.

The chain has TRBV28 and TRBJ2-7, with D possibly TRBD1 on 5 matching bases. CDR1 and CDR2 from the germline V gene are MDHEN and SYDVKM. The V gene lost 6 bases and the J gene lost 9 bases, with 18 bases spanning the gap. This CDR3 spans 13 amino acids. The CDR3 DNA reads TGTGCCAGCAGCCTAGGGAACCATAGGGGGCAGTACTTC. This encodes CASSLGNHRGQYF.

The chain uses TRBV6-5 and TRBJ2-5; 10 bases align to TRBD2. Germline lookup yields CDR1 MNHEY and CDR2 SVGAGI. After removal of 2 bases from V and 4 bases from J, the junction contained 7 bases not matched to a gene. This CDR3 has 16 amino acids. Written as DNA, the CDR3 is TGTGCCAGCAGTTACACCGGGACTAGCGACGGAGAGACCCAGTACTTC. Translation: CASSYTGTSDGETQYF.

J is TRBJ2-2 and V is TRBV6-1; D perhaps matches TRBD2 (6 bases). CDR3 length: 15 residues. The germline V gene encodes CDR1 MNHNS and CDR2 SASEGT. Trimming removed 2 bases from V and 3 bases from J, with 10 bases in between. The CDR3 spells CASSELGGYTGELFF. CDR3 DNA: TGTGCCAGCAGTGAATTAGGAGGGTACACCGGGGAGCTGTTTTTT.

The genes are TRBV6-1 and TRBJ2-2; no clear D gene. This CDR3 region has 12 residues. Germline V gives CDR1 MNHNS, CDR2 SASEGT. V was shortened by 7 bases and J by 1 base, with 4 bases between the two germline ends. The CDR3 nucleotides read TGTGCCAGCAAGTGGAACACCGGGGAGCTGTTTTTT. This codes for CASKWNTGELFF.

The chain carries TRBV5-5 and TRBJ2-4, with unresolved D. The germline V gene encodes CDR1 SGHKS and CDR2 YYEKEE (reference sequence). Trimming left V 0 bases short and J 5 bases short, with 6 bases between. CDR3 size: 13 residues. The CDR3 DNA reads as TGTGCCAGCAGCTTGGGTAGGGAAAACATTCAGTACTTC. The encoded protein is CASSLGRENIQYF.

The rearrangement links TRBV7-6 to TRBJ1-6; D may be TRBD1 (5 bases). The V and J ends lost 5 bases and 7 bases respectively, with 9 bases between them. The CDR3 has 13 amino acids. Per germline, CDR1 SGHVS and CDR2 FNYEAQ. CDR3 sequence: CASSGDGNSPLHF. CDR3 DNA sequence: TGTGCCAGCAGCGGGGACGGAAATTCACCCCTCCACTTT.

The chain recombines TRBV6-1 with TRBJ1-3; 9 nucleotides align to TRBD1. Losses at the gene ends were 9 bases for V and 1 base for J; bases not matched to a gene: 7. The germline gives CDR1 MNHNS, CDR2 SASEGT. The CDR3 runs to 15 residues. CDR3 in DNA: TGTGCCAGTTCACAGGGGGCGATTTCTGGAAACACCATATATTTT. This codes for CASSQGAISGNTIYF.